The 7 T cell receptor beta chains given below trace back to one sample, sequenced in a study of T cell responses to AZD1222 COVID-19 vaccine. Assay used: immunoSEQ multiplex PCR; TCRdb lists only in-frame clones, some missing. The sample lists 65,000 to 80,000 clones; roughly 87% were seen once. The specimen was peripheral blood, collected on day 0 of AZD1222 vaccination. The receptors derive from an adult in good health.

This clone was detected only a few times. The chain recombines TRBV7-3 with TRBJ2-6; 8 bases are shared with TRBD1. With V trimmed by 5 bases and J by 3 bases, 3 bases remained unmatched. This CDR3 is 15 amino acids long. The germline CDR1 and CDR2 sequences are SGHTA and FQGTGA. Written as DNA, the CDR3 is TGTGCCAGCAGCCCGGACAGGGTTGGGGCCAACGTCCTGACTTTC. This translates into CASSPDRVGANVLTF.

V and J are TRBV27 and TRBJ2-5; D perhaps matches TRBD2 (6 bases). Trimming removed 3 bases at V and 1 base at J, with 12 bases between. CDR3 size: 15 residues. Germline-derived CDR1 and CDR2 are MNHEY and SMNVEV (reference sequence). CDR3 in amino acids: CASSFGGRFQETQYF. The CDR3 bases are TGTGCCAGCAGTTTTGGGGGGAGATTCCAAGAGACCCAGTACTTC.

This chain uses TRBV5-4 with TRBJ2-3; the match to TRBD1 covers 7 bases. Germline V lookup: CDR1 SGHNT, CDR2 YYREEE (reference sequence). The CDR3 length is 15 residues. The ends lost 4 bases at V and 2 bases at J; junction bases unmatched: 7. The chain's CDR3 is CASSHTGAPTDTQYF. CDR3 DNA sequence: TGTGCCAGCAGCCACACAGGGGCGCCCACAGATACGCAGTATTTT.

The chain is built from TRBV7-8 and TRBJ2-5; 11 bases are shared with TRBD2. CDR1 is SGHVS, CDR2 FQNEAQ, per germline. Losses at the gene ends were 4 bases for V and 3 bases for J; bases not matched to a gene: 10. The CDR3 contains 17 residues. The CDR3: CASSSRVAGGGKETQYF. CDR3 in DNA: TGTGCCAGCAGCTCGCGCGTAGCGGGAGGGGGGAAAGAGACCCAGTACTTC.

The chain employs TRBV13 and TRBJ1-2, with D tentatively TRBD1 (6 bases). This CDR3 has 16 residues. The V gene lost 2 bases and the J gene lost 2 bases, with 15 bases spanning the gap. In germline, CDR1 is PRHDT, CDR2 FYEKMQ (reference sequence). CDR3 nucleotide sequence: TGTGCCAGCAGCTTATTTTCCAGGGGCAAGAACTATGGCTACACCTTC. This gives the protein CASSLFSRGKNYGYTF.

A single count supports this clone. The V call is TRBV6-5, the J call TRBJ1-3; D not certain. Germline V gene sequence: CDR1 MNHEY, CDR2 SVGAGI. This CDR3 contains 14 residues. Trimming removed 2 bases from V and 2 bases from J, with 7 bases in between. CDR3 in DNA: TGTGCCAGCAGTTACGGACGGACTGGAAACACCATATATTTT. Protein: CASSYGRTGNTIYF.

The chain employs TRBV6-5 and TRBJ1-4, with D unclear. CDR3 length equals 15 residues. The ends were cut back, 6 bases at V and 0 bases at J, with 11 bases in the middle. Germline V CDR1 and CDR2: MNHEY, SVGAGI. The CDR3 coding sequence is TGTGCCAGCAGCTCCCTATTTGCAACTAATGAAAAACTGTTTTTT. Its protein is CASSSLFATNEKLFF.